The clone carrying this T cell receptor (beta chain) appeared a few times. Trimming removed 5 bases at V and 11 bases at J, with 16 bases between. This CDR3 region has 13 residues. In germline, CDR1 is SGHTA, CDR2 FQGNSA. TCRdb redid the calling of the 5' RACE reads with MiXCR, one entry per CDR3 protein. The sample records approximately 550,000 distinct CDR3 sequences, under 25% being singletons. The data were taken from a study of T cells after yellow fever vaccination. This receptor was identified in a man younger than 40 who received the YFV17D yellow fever vaccine. The V call is TRBV7-2, the J call TRBJ1-5, with D hard to call. The sample consisted of PBMCs, taken 15 days after the yellow fever booster vaccination. CDR3 nucleotide sequence: TGTGCCAGCAGCCCCGGGTCGGCGTCGGCCCAGCATTTT. This translates into CASSPGSASAQHF.